A selection of T cell receptor beta chains follows, all from one sample in a study of blood T cells in healthy people across ages. TCRdb redid the calling of the 5' RACE reads with MiXCR, one entry per CDR3 protein. The sample lists hundreds of thousands of distinct CDR3 sequences; 40% to 50% were seen once. The sample comprised blood. These receptors all come from an older man in good health. Both conserved end residues are part of each CDR3. D genes are given only for firm matches. Not all rows give a size; the values are once, few, many and, for expanded clones, a class.

v_gene: TRBV6-2/TRBV6-3
d_gene: NA
j_gene: TRBJ1-5
abundance: NA
CDR3aa: CATARLQGTIKPQHF
CDR3nt: TGTGCCACCGCTCGACTTCAGGGGACGATCAAGCCCCAGCATTTT

v_gene: TRBV6-2/TRBV6-3
d_gene: TRBD1
j_gene: TRBJ2-7
abundance: few
CDR3aa: CASSYSTGREQYF
CDR3nt: TGTGCCAGCAGTTACTCGACAGGGCGCGAGCAGTACTTC

v_gene: TRBV29-1
d_gene: TRBD1
j_gene: TRBJ2-7
abundance: many
CDR3aa: CSVDGTGDEQYF
CDR3nt: TGCAGCGTTGACGGGACAGGGGACGAGCAGTACTTC

v_gene: TRBV20-1
d_gene: TRBD2
j_gene: TRBJ2-7
abundance: NA
CDR3aa: CSARDFLAGDEQYF
CDR3nt: TGCAGTGCTAGAGATTTCCTAGCGGGAGATGAGCAGTACTTC

v_gene: TRBV29-1
d_gene: NA
j_gene: TRBJ1-1
abundance: NA
CDR3aa: CSVEEVIFTGAFF
CDR3nt: TGCAGCGTTGAAGAAGTGATTTTTACTGGGGCTTTCTTT

v_gene: TRBV7-3
d_gene: NA
j_gene: TRBJ2-3
abundance: many
CDR3aa: CASSLTNGLEQYF
CDR3nt: TGTGCCAGCAGCTTAACGAACGGACTGGAGCAGTATTTT

v_gene: TRBV24-1
d_gene: TRBD2
j_gene: TRBJ2-3
abundance: few
CDR3aa: CATSIAGGIDTQYF
CDR3nt: TGTGCCACCAGTATAGCGGGAGGGATAGATACGCAGTATTTT

v_gene: TRBV6-1
d_gene: NA
j_gene: TRBJ2-7
abundance: once
CDR3aa: CAAQRSLSSYEQYF
CDR3nt: TGTGCCGCCCAGAGGTCGCTCAGCTCCTACGAGCAGTACTTC

v_gene: TRBV20-1
d_gene: TRBD1
j_gene: TRBJ2-5
abundance: NA
CDR3aa: CSARDDGTGETQYF
CDR3nt: TGCAGTGCTAGAGATGACGGGACAGGCGAGACCCAGTACTTC

v_gene: TRBV7-9
d_gene: NA
j_gene: TRBJ2-1
abundance: NA
CDR3aa: CASSSGLREQFF
CDR3nt: TGTGCCAGCAGCTCAGGGTTGCGTGAGCAGTTCTTC

v_gene: TRBV20-1
d_gene: NA
j_gene: TRBJ2-6
abundance: few
CDR3aa: CSARWGSPSSGANVLTF
CDR3nt: TGCAGTGCTAGATGGGGCAGTCCAAGCTCTGGGGCCAACGTCCTGACTTTC

v_gene: TRBV3-1
d_gene: TRBD2
j_gene: TRBJ2-2
abundance: few
CDR3aa: CAGASGHLPNTGELFF
CDR3nt: TGTGCCGGGGCTAGCGGACACCTCCCGAACACCGGGGAGCTGTTTTTT

v_gene: TRBV5-1
d_gene: NA
j_gene: TRBJ2-7
abundance: NA
CDR3aa: CASSLWDGGGPSYEQYF
CDR3nt: TGCGCCAGCAGCTTGTGGGACGGCGGGGGCCCTTCCTACGAGCAGTACTTC

v_gene: TRBV10-3
d_gene: TRBD1
j_gene: TRBJ1-6
abundance: NA
CDR3aa: CAISEQTGGLSSPLHF
CDR3nt: TGTGCCATCAGTGAACAGACAGGGGGCTTGTCTTCACCCCTCCACTTT

v_gene: TRBV20-1
d_gene: NA
j_gene: TRBJ2-6
abundance: NA
CDR3aa: CSADGDGANVLTF
CDR3nt: TGCAGTGCCGACGGAGACGGGGCCAACGTCCTGACTTTC

v_gene: TRBV28
d_gene: TRBD2
j_gene: TRBJ2-4
abundance: many
CDR3aa: CASSTIAGVGEQYF
CDR3nt: TGTGCCAGCAGTACCATAGCGGGAGTGGGGGAGCAGTACTTC

v_gene: TRBV30
d_gene: TRBD1
j_gene: TRBJ2-5
abundance: NA
CDR3aa: CAWIRQGINEQYF
CDR3nt: TGTGCCTGGATTCGACAGGGGATCAATGAGCAGTACTTC

v_gene: TRBV7-2
d_gene: TRBD1
j_gene: TRBJ2-5
abundance: many
CDR3aa: CASSRIRTGQETQYF
CDR3nt: TGTGCCAGCAGCCGTATAAGGACAGGCCAAGAGACCCAGTACTTC

v_gene: TRBV5-1
d_gene: NA
j_gene: TRBJ2-3
abundance: NA
CDR3aa: CASSLSDTDMQYF
CDR3nt: TGCGCCAGCAGCTTGTCGGACACAGATATGCAGTATTTT

v_gene: TRBV20-1
d_gene: NA
j_gene: TRBJ2-1
abundance: NA
CDR3aa: CSAAGGTLYNEQFF
CDR3nt: TGCAGTGCGGCTGGTGGGACCCTCTACAATGAGCAGTTCTTC

v_gene: TRBV10-3
d_gene: NA
j_gene: TRBJ2-1
abundance: NA
CDR3aa: CAISEGREIGNEQFF
CDR3nt: TGTGCCATCAGTGAAGGCAGGGAAATTGGCAATGAGCAGTTCTTC

v_gene: TRBV4-1
d_gene: NA
j_gene: TRBJ2-7
abundance: NA
CDR3aa: CASSQDKGGSYEQYF
CDR3nt: TGCGCCAGCAGCCAAGATAAAGGGGGCTCCTACGAGCAGTACTTC

v_gene: TRBV20-1
d_gene: NA
j_gene: TRBJ1-2
abundance: once
CDR3aa: CSAGRGGREDGHTF
CDR3nt: TGCAGTGCCGGACGAGGTGGTCGCGAGGATGGCCACACCTTC

v_gene: TRBV3-1
d_gene: NA
j_gene: TRBJ2-7
abundance: few
CDR3aa: CASSQDGQTKYEQYF
CDR3nt: TGTGCCAGCAGCCAAGACGGCCAGACCAAATACGAGCAGTACTTC

v_gene: TRBV27
d_gene: TRBD2
j_gene: TRBJ2-1
abundance: many
CDR3aa: CASSLGTSGLWEQFF
CDR3nt: TGTGCCAGCAGTTTAGGGACTAGCGGTCTCTGGGAGCAGTTCTTC

v_gene: TRBV4-3
d_gene: NA
j_gene: TRBJ1-6
abundance: NA
CDR3aa: CASSQDQAGVSPLHF
CDR3nt: TGCGCCAGCAGCCAAGACCAGGCGGGGGTTTCACCCCTCCACTTT